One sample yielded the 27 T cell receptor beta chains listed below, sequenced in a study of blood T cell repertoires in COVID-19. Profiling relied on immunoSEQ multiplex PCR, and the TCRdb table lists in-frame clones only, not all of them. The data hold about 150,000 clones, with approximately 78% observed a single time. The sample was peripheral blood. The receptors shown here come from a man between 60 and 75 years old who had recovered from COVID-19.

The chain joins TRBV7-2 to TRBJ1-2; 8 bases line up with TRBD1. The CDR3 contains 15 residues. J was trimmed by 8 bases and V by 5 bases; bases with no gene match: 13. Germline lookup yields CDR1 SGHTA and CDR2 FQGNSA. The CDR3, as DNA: TGTGCCAGCAGCCTTTACCAGGACAGGGCCTACGGCTACACCTTC. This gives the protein CASSLYQDRAYGYTF.

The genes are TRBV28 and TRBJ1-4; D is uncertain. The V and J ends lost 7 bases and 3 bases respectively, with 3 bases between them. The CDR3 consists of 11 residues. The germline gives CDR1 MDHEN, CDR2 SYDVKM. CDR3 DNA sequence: TGTGCCAGCATATCTAATGAAAAACTGTTTTTT. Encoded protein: CASISNEKLFF.

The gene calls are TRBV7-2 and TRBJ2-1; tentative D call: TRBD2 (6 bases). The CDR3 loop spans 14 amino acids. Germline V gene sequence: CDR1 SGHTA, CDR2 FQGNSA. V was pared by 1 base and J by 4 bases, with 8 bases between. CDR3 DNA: TGTGCCAGCAGCTTAGTTGGGACTTACAATGAGCAGTTCTTC. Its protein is CASSLVGTYNEQFF.

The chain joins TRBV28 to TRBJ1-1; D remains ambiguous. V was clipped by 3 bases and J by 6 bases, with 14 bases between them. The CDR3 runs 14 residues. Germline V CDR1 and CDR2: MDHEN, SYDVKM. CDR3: CASSFRPGIAEAFF. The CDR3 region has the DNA TGTGCCAGCAGTTTCCGGCCGGGGATCGCTGAAGCTTTCTTT.

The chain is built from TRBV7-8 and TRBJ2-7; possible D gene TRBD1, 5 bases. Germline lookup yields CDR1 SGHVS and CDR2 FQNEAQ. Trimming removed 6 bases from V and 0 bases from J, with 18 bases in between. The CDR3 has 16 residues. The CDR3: CASSPVGAGNSYEQYF. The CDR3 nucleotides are TGTGCCAGCAGTCCGGTAGGGGCAGGGAACTCCTACGAGCAGTACTTC.

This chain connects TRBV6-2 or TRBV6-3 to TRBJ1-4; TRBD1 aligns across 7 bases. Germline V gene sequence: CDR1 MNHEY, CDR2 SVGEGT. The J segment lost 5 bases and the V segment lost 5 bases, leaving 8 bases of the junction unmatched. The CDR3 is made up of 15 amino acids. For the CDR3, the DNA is TGTGCCAGCAGTCTGACAGGGAGCCAAAATGAAAAACTGTTTTTT. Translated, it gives CASSLTGSQNEKLFF.

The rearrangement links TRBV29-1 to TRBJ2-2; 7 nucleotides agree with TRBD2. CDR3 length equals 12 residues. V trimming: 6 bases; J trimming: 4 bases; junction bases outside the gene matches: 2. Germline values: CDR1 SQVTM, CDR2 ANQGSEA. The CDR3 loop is CSVGGFTGELFF. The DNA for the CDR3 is TGCAGCGTGGGGGGGTTCACCGGGGAGCTGTTTTTT.

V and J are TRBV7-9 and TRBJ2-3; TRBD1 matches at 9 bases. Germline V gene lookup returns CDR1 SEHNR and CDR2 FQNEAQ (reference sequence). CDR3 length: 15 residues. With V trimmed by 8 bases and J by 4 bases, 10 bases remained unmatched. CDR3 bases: TGTGCCAGCCCCCCGAGGGACAGGGCCGCAGATACGCAGTATTTT. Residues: CASPPRDRAADTQYF.

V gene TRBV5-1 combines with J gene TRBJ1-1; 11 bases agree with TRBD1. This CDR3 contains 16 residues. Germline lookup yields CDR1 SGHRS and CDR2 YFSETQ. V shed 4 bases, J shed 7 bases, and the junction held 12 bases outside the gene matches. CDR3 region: CASSREGQGVGSEAFF. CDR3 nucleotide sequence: TGCGCCAGCAGCCGCGAGGGACAGGGGGTTGGCAGTGAAGCTTTCTTT.

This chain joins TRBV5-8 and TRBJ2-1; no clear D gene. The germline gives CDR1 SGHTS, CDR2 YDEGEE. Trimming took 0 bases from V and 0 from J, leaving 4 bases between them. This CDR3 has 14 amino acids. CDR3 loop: CASSLESSYNEQFF. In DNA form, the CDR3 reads TGTGCCAGCAGCTTGGAGAGCTCCTACAATGAGCAGTTCTTC. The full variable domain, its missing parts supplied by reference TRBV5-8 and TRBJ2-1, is EAGVTQSPTHLIKTRGQQATLRCSPISGHTSVYWYQQALGLGLQFLLWYDEGEERNRGNFPPRFSGRQFPNYSSELNVNALELEDSALYLCASSLESSYNEQFFGPGTRLTVL.

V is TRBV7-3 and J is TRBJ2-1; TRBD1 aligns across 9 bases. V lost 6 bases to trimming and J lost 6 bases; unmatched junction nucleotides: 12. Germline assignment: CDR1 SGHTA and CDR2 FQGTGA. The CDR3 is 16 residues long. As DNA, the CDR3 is TGTGCCAGCAGTTCCCCCGCGGGACAGGGAATCAATGAGCAGTTCTTC. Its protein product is CASSSPAGQGINEQFF.

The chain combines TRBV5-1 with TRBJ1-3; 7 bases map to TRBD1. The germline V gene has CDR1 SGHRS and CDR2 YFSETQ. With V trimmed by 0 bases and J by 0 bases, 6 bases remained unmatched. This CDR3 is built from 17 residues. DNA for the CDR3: TGCGCCAGCAGCTTGGCGCCACAGGGGATCTCTGGAAACACCATATATTTT. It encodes CASSLAPQGISGNTIYF.

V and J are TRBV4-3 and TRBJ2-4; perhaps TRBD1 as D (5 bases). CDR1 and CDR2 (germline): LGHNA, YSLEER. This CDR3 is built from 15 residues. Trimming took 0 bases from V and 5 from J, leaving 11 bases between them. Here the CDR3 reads CASSQDWGNQNIQYF. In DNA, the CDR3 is TGCGCCAGCAGCCAAGATTGGGGCAACCAAAACATTCAGTACTTC.

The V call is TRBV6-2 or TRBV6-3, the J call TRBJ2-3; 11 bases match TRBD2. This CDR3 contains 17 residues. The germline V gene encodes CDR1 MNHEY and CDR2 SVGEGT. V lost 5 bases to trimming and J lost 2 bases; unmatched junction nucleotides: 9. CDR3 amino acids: CASSPQGLAASTDTQYF. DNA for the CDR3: TGTGCCAGCAGTCCCCAGGGACTAGCGGCATCCACAGATACGCAGTATTTT.

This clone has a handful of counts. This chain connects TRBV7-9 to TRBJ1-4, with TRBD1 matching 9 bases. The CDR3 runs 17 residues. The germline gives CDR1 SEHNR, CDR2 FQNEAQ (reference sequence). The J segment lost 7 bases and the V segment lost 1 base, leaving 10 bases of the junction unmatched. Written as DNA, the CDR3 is TGTGCCAGCAGCTTAGAACCGTCCGGGACAGGGACTGAAAAACTGTTTTTT. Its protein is CASSLEPSGTGTEKLFF.

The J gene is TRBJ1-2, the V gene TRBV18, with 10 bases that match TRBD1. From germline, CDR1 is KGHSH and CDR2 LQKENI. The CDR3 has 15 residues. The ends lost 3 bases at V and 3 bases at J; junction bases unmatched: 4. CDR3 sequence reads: CASSPDRGRYYGYTF. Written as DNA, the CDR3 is TGTGCCAGCTCACCCGACAGGGGGCGGTACTATGGCTACACCTTC.

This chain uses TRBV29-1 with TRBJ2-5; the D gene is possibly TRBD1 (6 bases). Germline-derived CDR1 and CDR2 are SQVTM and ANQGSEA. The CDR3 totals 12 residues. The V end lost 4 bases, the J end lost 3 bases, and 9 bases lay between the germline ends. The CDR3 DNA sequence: TGCAGCGTTGGGGGGCGGAAAGAGACCCAGTACTTC. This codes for CSVGGRKETQYF. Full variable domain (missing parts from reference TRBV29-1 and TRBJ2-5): SAVISQKPSRDICQRGTSLTIQCQVDSQVTMMFWYRQQPGQSLTLIATANQGSEATYESGFVIDKFPISRPNLTFSTLTVSNMSPEDSSIYLCSVGGRKETQYFGPGTRLLVL.

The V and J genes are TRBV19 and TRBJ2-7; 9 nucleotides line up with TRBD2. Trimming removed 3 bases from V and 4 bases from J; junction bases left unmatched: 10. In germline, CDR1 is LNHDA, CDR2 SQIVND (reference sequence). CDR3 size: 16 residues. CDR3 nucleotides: TGTGCCAGTAGTATTGGGTGGGGACTAGCACAGTACGAGCAGTACTTC. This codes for CASSIGWGLAQYEQYF. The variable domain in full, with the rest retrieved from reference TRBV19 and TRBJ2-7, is DGGITQSPKYLFRKEGQNVTLSCEQNLNHDAMYWYRQDPGQGLRLIYYSQIVNDFQKGDIAEGYSVSREKKESFPLTVTSAQKNPTAFYLCASSIGWGLAQYEQYFGPGTRLTVT.

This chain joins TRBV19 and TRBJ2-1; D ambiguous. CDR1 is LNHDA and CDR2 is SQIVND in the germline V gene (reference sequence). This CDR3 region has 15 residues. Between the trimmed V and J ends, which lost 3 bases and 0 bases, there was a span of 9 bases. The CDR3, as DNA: TGTGCCAGTAGTATCGCCAAGAGCTCCTACAATGAGCAGTTCTTC. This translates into CASSIAKSSYNEQFF.

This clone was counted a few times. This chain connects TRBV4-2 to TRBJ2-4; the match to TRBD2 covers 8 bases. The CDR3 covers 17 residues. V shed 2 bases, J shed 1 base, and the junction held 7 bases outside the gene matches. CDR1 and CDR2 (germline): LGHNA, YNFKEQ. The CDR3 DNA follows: TGTGCCAGCAGCCAACTGTGGGGCGGGAGGGCCAAAAACATTCAGTACTTC. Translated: CASSQLWGGRAKNIQYF.

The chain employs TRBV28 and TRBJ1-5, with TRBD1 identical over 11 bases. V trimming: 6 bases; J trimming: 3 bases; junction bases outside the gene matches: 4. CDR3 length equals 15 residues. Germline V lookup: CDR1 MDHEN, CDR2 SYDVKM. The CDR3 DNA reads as TGTGCCAGCAGCATGGACAGGGGGCTCAATCAGCCCCAGCATTTT. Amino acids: CASSMDRGLNQPQHF.

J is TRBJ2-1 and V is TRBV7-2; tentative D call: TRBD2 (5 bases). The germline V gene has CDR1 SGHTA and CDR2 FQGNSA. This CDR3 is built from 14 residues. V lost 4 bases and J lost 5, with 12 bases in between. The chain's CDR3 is CASSSPWGDNEQFF. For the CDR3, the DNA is TGTGCCAGCAGCTCCCCATGGGGAGACAATGAGCAGTTCTTC.

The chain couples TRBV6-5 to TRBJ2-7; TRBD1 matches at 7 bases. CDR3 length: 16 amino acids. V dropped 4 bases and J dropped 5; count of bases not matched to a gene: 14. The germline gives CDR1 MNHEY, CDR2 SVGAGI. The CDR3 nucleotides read TGTGCCAGCAGTTCGACTGGACAGGTCGTGATCCACGAGCAGTACTTC. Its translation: CASSSTGQVVIHEQYF.

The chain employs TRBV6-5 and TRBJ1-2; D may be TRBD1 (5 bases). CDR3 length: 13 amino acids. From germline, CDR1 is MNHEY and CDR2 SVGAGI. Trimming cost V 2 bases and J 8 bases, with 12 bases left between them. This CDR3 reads CASSYDVQGGYTF. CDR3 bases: TGTGCCAGCAGTTACGATGTTCAGGGCGGCTACACCTTC.

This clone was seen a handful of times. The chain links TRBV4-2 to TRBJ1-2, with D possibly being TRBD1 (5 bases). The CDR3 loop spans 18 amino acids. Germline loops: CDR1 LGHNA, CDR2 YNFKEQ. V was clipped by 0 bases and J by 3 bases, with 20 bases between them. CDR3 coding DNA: TGTGCCAGCAGCCAAGAAACGCGTGGGAGGGGAGGGGACTATGGCTACACCTTC. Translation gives CASSQETRGRGGDYGYTF.

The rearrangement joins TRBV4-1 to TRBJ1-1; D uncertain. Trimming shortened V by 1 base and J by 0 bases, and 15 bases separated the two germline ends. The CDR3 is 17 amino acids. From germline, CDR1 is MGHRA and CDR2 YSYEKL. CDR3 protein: CASSQAGGIGLNTEAFF. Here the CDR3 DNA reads TGCGCCAGCAGCCAAGCCGGAGGTATCGGACTGAACACTGAAGCTTTCTTT.

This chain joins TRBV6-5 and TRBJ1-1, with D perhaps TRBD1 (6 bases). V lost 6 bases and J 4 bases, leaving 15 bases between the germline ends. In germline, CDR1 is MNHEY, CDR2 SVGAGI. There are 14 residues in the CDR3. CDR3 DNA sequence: TGTGCCAGCAGATTCAGGGGCCCAACCACTGAAGCTTTCTTT. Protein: CASRFRGPTTEAFF.